This T cell receptor beta chain was found in a study of cytomegalovirus exposure and HLA in healthy donors. Study overall: Within the Caucasian-associated ancestry cluster were about 81% of the approximately 390 genotyped donors.

Researchers ran the PCR with 60 Vbeta and 13 Jbeta primers. In the study's own analysis: Roughly 11 million of the 60 million to 90 million unique TCR beta chains counted in a later analysis were shared. TCRdb's copy holds only in-frame clones and misses some; the assay was immunoSEQ multiplex PCR. D and trimming were read from the DNA, whereas the V and J calls and clone size are those reported in that table. The sample includes 100,000 to 150,000 clones, about two thirds seen only once; the top ten take around 2.7%. Germline lookup yields CDR1 SQVTM and CDR2 ANQGSEA. The CDR3 contains 13 residues. The junction had 2 bases not matched to a gene; V was cut back by 2 bases and J by 5 bases.

The sequence derives from a woman aged 55-69 years in good health and CMV-seropositive. The chain couples TRBV29-1 to TRBJ1-2; 10 bases fit TRBD1. The sample consisted of PBMCs. The CDR3: CSVERQGAYGYTF. Written as DNA, the CDR3 is TGCAGCGTTGAAAGACAGGGGGCATATGGCTACACCTTC.